These 10 T cell receptor beta chains were all obtained from the same sample, sequenced in a study of blood T cell repertoires in COVID-19. Using immunoSEQ multiplex PCR, the repertoire was profiled, and TCRdb retains in-frame clones only, with some absent. This sample has some 290,000 clones, with around 87% found just once. The sample was peripheral blood. The receptor source for this set is a young man with active or convalescent COVID-19.

CDR3 sequence reads: CATSDPGNQPQHF. In nucleotides, the CDR3 is TGTGCCACCAGTGATCCCGGGAATCAGCCCCAGCATTTT. V is TRBV24-1 and J is TRBJ1-5; D gene ambiguous. The germline CDR1 and CDR2 sequences are KGHDR and SFDVKD. The CDR3 runs 13 residues. Trimming left V 3 bases short and J 4 bases short, with 6 bases between.

The rearrangement joins TRBV29-1 to TRBJ1-1; D gene ambiguous. Trimming left V 1 base short and J 1 base short, with 7 bases between. This CDR3 is 13 amino acids long. The germline V gene encodes CDR1 SQVTM and CDR2 ANQGSEA. DNA for the CDR3: TGCAGCGTTGAAGGAAGCTCGAACACTGAAGCTTTCTTT. Its protein product is CSVEGSSNTEAFF. The full variable domain, its missing parts supplied by reference TRBV29-1 and TRBJ1-1, is SAVISQKPSRDICQRGTSLTIQCQVDSQVTMMFWYRQQPGQSLTLIATANQGSEATYESGFVIDKFPISRPNLTFSTLTVSNMSPEDSSIYLCSVEGSSNTEAFFGQGTRLTVV.

This rearrangement joins TRBV7-3 to TRBJ2-1; a possible D gene is TRBD1 (5 bases). The length of the CDR3 is 13 residues. Trimming removed 2 bases at V and 7 bases at J, with 9 bases between. CDR1 SGHTA and CDR2 FQGTGA come from the germline V gene. The CDR3 bases are TGTGCCAGCAGCTTAGACAGAATGAATGAGCAGTTCTTC. This translates into CASSLDRMNEQFF.

This clone has a handful of counts. The chain carries TRBV5-6 and TRBJ2-1; 11 nucleotides agree with TRBD2. The germline V gene encodes CDR1 SGHDT and CDR2 YYEEEE. This CDR3 spans 14 amino acids. The V gene end was trimmed by 3 bases and the J gene end by 9 bases; junction bases not matched to a gene: 5. The CDR3 loop is CASSSLAGVGEQFF. CDR3 nucleotides: TGTGCCAGCAGCTCACTAGCGGGAGTTGGTGAGCAGTTCTTC.

The chain carries TRBV15 and TRBJ2-5; 12 nucleotides agree with TRBD1. V lost 3 bases to trimming and J lost 8 bases; unmatched junction nucleotides: 1. CDR3 length: 13 residues. Germline V gene sequence: CDR1 LNHNV, CDR2 YYDKDF (reference sequence). CDR3 DNA: TGTGCCACCAGCAGCGGGACAGGGGGCACCCAGTACTTC. Protein: CATSSGTGGTQYF. The variable domain in full, completed from reference TRBV15 and TRBJ2-5, reads DAMVIQNPRYQVTQFGKPVTLSCSQTLNHNVMYWYQQKSSQAPKLLFHYYDKDFNNEADTPDNFQSRRPNTSFCFLDIRSPGLGDTAMYLCATSSGTGGTQYFGPGTRLLVL.

This chain uses TRBV5-6 with TRBJ1-2; TRBD1 might be the D (5 bases). The CDR3 is made up of 15 amino acids. V was clipped by 3 bases and J by 8 bases, with 20 bases between them. Per the germline V gene, CDR1 is SGHDT and CDR2 is YYEEEE. CDR3 in amino acids: CASSWDFGSSRGYTF. The CDR3 bases are TGTGCCAGCAGCTGGGACTTCGGGAGCTCTCGCGGCTACACCTTC.

This sequence joins TRBV4-2 and TRBJ2-2; TRBD1 matches at 8 bases. This CDR3 is built from 17 residues. The V and J ends lost 4 bases and 5 bases, in that order; junction bases with no gene match: 12. Per the germline V gene, CDR1 is LGHNA and CDR2 is YNFKEQ. CDR3 protein: CASSLSPTGGITGELFF. For the CDR3, the DNA is TGTGCCAGCAGCCTATCCCCAACAGGGGGTATAACCGGGGAGCTGTTTTTT.

This rearrangement joins TRBV6-5 to TRBJ2-2; 8 nucleotides align to TRBD1. The CDR3 is 15 amino acids. The J segment lost 5 bases and the V segment lost 7 bases, leaving 9 bases of the junction unmatched. Germline CDR1 MNHEY, CDR2 SVGAGI. CDR3 loop: CASTLSTGATGELFF. CDR3 nucleotides: TGTGCCAGCACCCTATCGACAGGGGCAACCGGGGAGCTGTTTTTT.

The chain carries TRBV7-9 and TRBJ1-4, with unresolved D. V lost 1 base to trimming and J lost 0 bases, with 12 bases between them. This CDR3 region has 17 residues. Germline values: CDR1 SEHNR, CDR2 FQNEAQ (reference sequence). This CDR3 reads CASSLVGSASTNEKLFF. CDR3 nucleotide sequence: TGTGCCAGCAGCTTAGTGGGCAGTGCCTCAACTAATGAAAAACTGTTTTTT.

In this sample, this clone turned up once. The chain joins TRBV5-1 to TRBJ2-6; the D is unclear. The CDR3 extends over 19 amino acids. The germline V gene has CDR1 SGHRS and CDR2 YFSETQ. Trimming removed 2 bases at V and 0 bases at J, with 18 bases between. This CDR3 reads CASSFQALQIPSGANVLTF. The CDR3 DNA sequence: TGCGCCAGCAGCTTCCAAGCCCTCCAAATTCCCTCTGGGGCCAACGTCCTGACTTTC.